The source of this TCR beta chain is a study of cytomegalovirus exposure and HLA in healthy donors. It was with 60 Vbeta and 13 Jbeta primers that the PCR ran. The protocol was immunoSEQ multiplex PCR, while the TCRdb copy is restricted to in-frame clones and leaves out a portion. The sample has 120,000 or so clones, 7% to 9.5% seen once; the top ten hold approximately 6.4%. The study sampled nominally healthy donors, though unrecorded immune exposures were likely. This CDR3 region has 14 residues. Per the germline V gene, CDR1 is SGHRS and CDR2 is YFSETQ. Trimming stripped 0 bases from V and 6 bases from J, with 11 bases between.

The rearrangement uses TRBV5-1 and TRBJ2-3, with D tentatively TRBD1 (5 bases). The receptor's source is a woman between 40 and 50 years old in good health and CMV-seropositive. Sequenced sample: PBMCs. CDR3 amino acids: CASSLVQGFDTQYF. The CDR3 DNA reads TGCGCCAGCAGCTTGGTGCAGGGATTTGATACGCAGTATTTT.